The entry that follows covers one T cell receptor beta chain sequence. Its specificity is not known. This sample was taken from a study of T cells in Graves' hyperthyroidism and ophthalmopathy. Broader study findings: Blood held most thyroid clonotypes expanded above 0.001 frequency.

Researchers took RNA transcripts and amplified the TCR beta CDR3 regions from them. A set of HTBI primers served as the primers for a first-round RT-PCR of the TCR CDR3. TCRdb re-analysed the multiplex PCR reads in MiXCR, keeping a single row per CDR3 protein. The profile shows 550,000 to 600,000 distinct CDR3 sequences, 35% to 55% of them singletons. The CDR3 covers 21 residues. V gave up 2 bases and J gave up 6 bases; unmatched junction bases: 24. CDR1 is SGHVS, CDR2 FQNEAQ, per germline. Sequenced input: peripheral blood or thyroid tissue (not recorded which). V and J are TRBV7-8 and TRBJ2-7; TRBD2 matches 11 bases. This receptor was obtained from an adult woman with Graves' disease, either hyperthyroidism or ophthalmopathy (not recorded which). The CDR3 here is CASSLFLFPPHGLAGFVEQYF. CDR3 coding DNA: TGTGCCAGCAGCTTATTCTTATTCCCCCCCCATGGACTAGCGGGTTTCGTCGAGCAGTACTTC.